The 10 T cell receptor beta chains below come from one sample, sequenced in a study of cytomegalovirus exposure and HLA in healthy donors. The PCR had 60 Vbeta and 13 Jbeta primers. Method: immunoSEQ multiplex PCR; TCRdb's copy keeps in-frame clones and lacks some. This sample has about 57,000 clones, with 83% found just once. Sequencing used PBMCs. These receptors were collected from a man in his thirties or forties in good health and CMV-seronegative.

CDR3 DNA sequence: TGTGCCAGCAGCTTTAGCGGGGGCAGCTCCTACGAGCAGTACTTC. Its protein product is CASSFSGGSSYEQYF. The chain carries TRBV14 and TRBJ2-7, with 9 bases matching TRBD2. V lost 5 bases, J lost 0 bases, and 5 bases stayed unmatched. The length of the CDR3 is 15 residues. CDR1 is SGHDN, CDR2 FVKESK, per germline.

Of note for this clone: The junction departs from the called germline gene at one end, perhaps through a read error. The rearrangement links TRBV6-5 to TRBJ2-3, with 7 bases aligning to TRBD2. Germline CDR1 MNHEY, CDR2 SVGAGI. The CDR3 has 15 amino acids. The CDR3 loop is CASSRGLPSTDMQYF. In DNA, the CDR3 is TGTGCCAGCAGCCGGGGACTACCTAGCACAGATATGCAGTATTTT.

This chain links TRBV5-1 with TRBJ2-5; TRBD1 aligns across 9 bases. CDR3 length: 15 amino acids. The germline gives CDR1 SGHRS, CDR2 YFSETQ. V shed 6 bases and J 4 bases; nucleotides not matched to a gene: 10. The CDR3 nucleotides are TGCGCCAGCATCGCTGGACAGGGGAATTCAGAGACCCAGTACTTC. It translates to CASIAGQGNSETQYF.

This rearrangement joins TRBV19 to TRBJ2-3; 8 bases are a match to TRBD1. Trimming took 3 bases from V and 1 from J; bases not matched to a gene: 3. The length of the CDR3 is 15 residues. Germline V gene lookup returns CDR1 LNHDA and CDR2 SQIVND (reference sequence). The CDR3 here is CASSIRQGRTDTQYF. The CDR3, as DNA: TGTGCCAGTAGTATTCGACAGGGGCGCACAGATACGCAGTATTTT.

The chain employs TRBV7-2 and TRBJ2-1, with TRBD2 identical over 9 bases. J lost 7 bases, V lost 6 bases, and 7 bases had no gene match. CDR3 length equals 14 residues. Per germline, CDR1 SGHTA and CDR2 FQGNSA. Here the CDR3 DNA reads TGTGCCAGCAGGGCGGGAGGGCCGAGGAATGAGCAGTTCTTC. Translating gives CASRAGGPRNEQFF.

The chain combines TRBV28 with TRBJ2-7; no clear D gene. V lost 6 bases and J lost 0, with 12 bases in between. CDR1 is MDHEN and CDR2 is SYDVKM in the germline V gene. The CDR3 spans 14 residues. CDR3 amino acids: CASRKTMSSYEQYF. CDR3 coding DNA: TGTGCCAGCAGGAAAACGATGAGCTCCTACGAGCAGTACTTC.

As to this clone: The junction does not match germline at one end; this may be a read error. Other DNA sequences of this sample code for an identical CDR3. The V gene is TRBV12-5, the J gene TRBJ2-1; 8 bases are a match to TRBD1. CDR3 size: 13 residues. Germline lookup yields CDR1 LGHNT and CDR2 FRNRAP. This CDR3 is CASGAGGNNEQFF. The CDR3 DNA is TGTGCTAGTGGGGCAGGGGGCAATAATGAGCAATTCTTC.

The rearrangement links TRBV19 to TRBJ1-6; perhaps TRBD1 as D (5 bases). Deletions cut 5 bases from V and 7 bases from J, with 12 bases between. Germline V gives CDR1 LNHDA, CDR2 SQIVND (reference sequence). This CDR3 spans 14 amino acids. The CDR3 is CASSSTAHNSPLHF. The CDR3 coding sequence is TGTGCCAGTAGTTCGACAGCCCACAATTCACCCCTCCACTTT.

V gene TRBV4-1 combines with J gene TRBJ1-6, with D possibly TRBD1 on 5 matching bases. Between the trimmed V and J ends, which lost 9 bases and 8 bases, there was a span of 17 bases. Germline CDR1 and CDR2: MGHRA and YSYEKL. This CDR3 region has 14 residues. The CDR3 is CASLGPTADSPLHF. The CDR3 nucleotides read TGCGCCAGTCTGGGGCCTACTGCCGATTCACCCCTCCACTTT.

The CDR3 nucleotides are TGCGCCAGCAGTTCGCCGGGGATTCGTATCAGTGGTAATGAGCAGTTCTTC. Translation gives CASSSPGIRISGNEQFF. The V and J genes are TRBV5-1 and TRBJ2-1, with D perhaps matching TRBD2 (5 bases). V lost 5 bases and J 7 bases, leaving 25 bases between the germline ends. This CDR3 has 17 residues. From germline, CDR1 is SGHRS and CDR2 YFSETQ. Drawing the rest from reference TRBV5-1 and TRBJ2-1, the complete variable domain is KAGVTQTPRYLIKTRGQQVTLSCSPISGHRSVSWYQQTPGQGLQFLFEYFSETQRNKGNFPGRFSGRQFSNSRSEMNVSTLELGDSALYLCASSSPGIRISGNEQFFGPGTRLTVL.